The 20 T cell receptor beta chains reported below all come from one sample, sequenced in a study of cytomegalovirus exposure and HLA in healthy donors. The PCR employed 60 Vbeta primers together with 13 Jbeta primers. The data were produced by immunoSEQ multiplex PCR, yet TCRdb's version contains in-frame clones alone and is incomplete. The data hold 250,000 to 350,000 clones, with roughly 88% observed a single time. What was sequenced was PBMCs. The receptors were gathered from a middle-aged man in good health and CMV-seropositive.

The V call is TRBV6-6, the J call TRBJ2-1; TRBD2 aligns across 11 bases. The CDR3 is 15 amino acids. Germline CDR1 MNHNY, CDR2 SVGAGI (reference sequence). V gave up 6 bases and J gave up 1 base; unmatched junction bases: 2. CDR3 region: CASRGTSGSYNEQFF. The DNA for the CDR3 is TGTGCCAGCAGGGGGACTAGCGGATCCTACAATGAGCAGTTCTTC.

The V and J genes are TRBV28 and TRBJ2-1; TRBD2 agrees at 8 bases. The CDR3 loop spans 16 amino acids. Losses at the gene ends were 6 bases for V and 0 bases for J; bases not matched to a gene: 7. Germline CDR1 and CDR2: MDHEN and SYDVKM. The CDR3 bases are TGTGCCAGCAGCCTAACTAGCGGAAGCTCCTACAATGAGCAGTTCTTC. As protein: CASSLTSGSSYNEQFF.

This chain links TRBV2 with TRBJ2-5, with D possibly matching TRBD2 (5 bases). Germline V lookup: CDR1 SNHLY, CDR2 FYNNEI. This CDR3 spans 16 amino acids. The ends were cut back, 5 bases at V and 5 bases at J, with 21 bases in the middle. Here the CDR3 reads CASSFQLPGSRETQYF. CDR3 nucleotides: TGTGCCAGCAGTTTTCAACTTCCGGGATCCCGGGAGACCCAGTACTTC.

The V gene is TRBV6-4, the J gene TRBJ1-2; D not certain. Germline CDR1 and CDR2: MRHNA and SNTAGT. This CDR3 is built from 13 residues. V gave up 5 bases and J gave up 2 bases, with 9 bases separating them. The CDR3 nucleotides read TGTGCCAGCAGTCTTGGAGGAAACTATGGCTACACCTTC. This encodes CASSLGGNYGYTF.

The chain is built from TRBV5-1 and TRBJ1-4, with D possibly TRBD1 on 5 matching bases. V was clipped by 4 bases and J by 3 bases, with 13 bases between them. This CDR3 is 15 amino acids long. Per the germline V gene, CDR1 is SGHRS and CDR2 is YFSETQ. As DNA, the CDR3 is TGCGCCAGCAGCCCCGGGACGGGGGCTAATGAAAAACTGTTTTTT. Translating it yields CASSPGTGANEKLFF.

This chain joins TRBV19 and TRBJ2-1, with 9 bases that match TRBD2. Germline V gene lookup returns CDR1 LNHDA and CDR2 SQIVND (reference sequence). This CDR3 comprises 14 residues. With 11 bases clipped from V and 0 bases from J, the junction kept 5 bases outside the gene matches. CDR3 coding DNA: TGTGCCGCGGCGGGAGGGTCCTCCTACAATGAGCAGTTCTTC. This encodes CAAAGGSSYNEQFF.

The chain employs TRBV7-2 and TRBJ2-2; weak D call: TRBD2 (6 bases). V was pared by 6 bases and J by 0 bases, with 8 bases between. The CDR3 extends over 14 amino acids. CDR1 is SGHTA, CDR2 FQGNSA, per germline. CDR3 amino acids: CASRGGTNTGELFF. The CDR3 nucleotides read TGTGCCAGCAGGGGGGGTACGAACACCGGGGAGCTGTTTTTT. Drawing the rest from reference TRBV7-2 and TRBJ2-2, the complete variable domain is GAGVSQSPSNKVTEKGKDVELRCDPISGHTALYWYRQSLGQGLEFLIYFQGNSAPDKSGLPSDRFSAERTGGSVSTLTIQRTQQEDSAVYLCASRGGTNTGELFFGEGSRLTVL.

This clone occurred a few times. J is TRBJ1-1 and V is TRBV2, with D maybe TRBD1 (5 bases). Trimming removed 4 bases from V and 3 bases from J, with 12 bases in between. The germline V gene has CDR1 SNHLY and CDR2 FYNNEI. There are 14 residues in the CDR3. The CDR3 region is CASSGFGGDTEAFF. CDR3 DNA: TGTGCCAGCAGTGGCTTCGGGGGTGACACTGAAGCTTTCTTT.

The gene calls are TRBV4-1 and TRBJ2-1, with D unresolved. The CDR3 is 14 amino acids. Trimming took off 1 base at V and 4 bases at J, with 8 bases between the two ends. The V gene's germline CDR1 is MGHRA and CDR2 YSYEKL. CDR3 region: CASSQGTVYNEQFF. CDR3 nucleotide sequence: TGCGCCAGCAGCCAAGGCACAGTATACAATGAGCAGTTCTTC.

The chain couples TRBV5-4 to TRBJ2-5; 8 bases line up with TRBD2. Germline-derived CDR1 and CDR2 are SGHNT and YYREEE (reference sequence). With V trimmed by 4 bases and J by 4 bases, 18 bases remained unmatched. This CDR3 has 18 amino acids. CDR3 sequence (DNA): TGTGCCAGCAGCCGTCTGGGGGAGCCTTCGGCGGGAGGAGAGACCCAGTACTTC. Its translation: CASSRLGEPSAGGETQYF.

The genes are TRBV5-1 and TRBJ1-1; 11 bases are a match to TRBD1. The length of the CDR3 is 17 residues. Trimming took 3 bases from V and 1 from J; bases not matched to a gene: 8. Germline V gene lookup returns CDR1 SGHRS and CDR2 YFSETQ. The CDR3 nucleotides read TGCGCCAGCAGCTCCCGGGACAGGGGGTTTTGGAACACTGAAGCTTTCTTT. This encodes CASSSRDRGFWNTEAFF.

V is TRBV29-1 and J is TRBJ2-1; D is unresolved. CDR1 and CDR2 (germline): SQVTM, ANQGSEA. The CDR3 consists of 12 residues. Trimming left V 3 bases short and J 4 bases short, with 7 bases between. CDR3 amino acids: CSVEGLYNEQFF. CDR3 nucleotide sequence: TGCAGCGTTGAGGGCCTTTACAATGAGCAGTTCTTC.

This chain connects TRBV10-3 to TRBJ1-2; the D gene is possibly TRBD1 (5 bases). Germline loops: CDR1 ENHRY, CDR2 SYGVKD. Deletions cut 4 bases from V and 3 bases from J, with 15 bases between. The CDR3 extends over 15 amino acids. CDR3 nucleotide sequence: TGTGCCATCAGTGTAGGCGTGGGCAGGGACTATGGCTACACCTTC. Amino acid sequence: CAISVGVGRDYGYTF.

This chain connects TRBV27 to TRBJ2-3; TRBD2 is a possible D gene (5 bases). CDR1 MNHEY and CDR2 SMNVEV come from the germline V gene (reference sequence). CDR3 length equals 15 residues. V was clipped by 6 bases and J by 0 bases, with 13 bases between them. CDR3 sequence reads: CASRGTEGSTDTQYF. CDR3 nucleotides: TGTGCCAGCAGAGGAACAGAGGGAAGCACAGATACGCAGTATTTT.

This clone was picked up a small number of times. This rearrangement joins TRBV27 to TRBJ2-7, with 7 bases that match TRBD1. Per the germline V gene, CDR1 is MNHEY and CDR2 is SMNVEV (reference sequence). The V and J ends lost 7 bases and 3 bases, in that order; junction bases with no gene match: 9. This CDR3 is 14 amino acids long. CDR3 DNA sequence: TGTGCCAGCAAAACCCGACGGGACAGCTACGAGCAGTACTTC. It encodes CASKTRRDSYEQYF.

This clone was recorded once. The chain recombines TRBV28 with TRBJ1-3, with 9 bases identical to TRBD1. After removal of 6 bases from V and 2 bases from J, the junction contained 2 bases not matched to a gene. This CDR3 is 14 amino acids long. Germline assignment: CDR1 MDHEN and CDR2 SYDVKM. The chain's CDR3 is CASRGTGPGNTIYF. The CDR3 region has the DNA TGTGCCAGCAGGGGGACAGGGCCTGGAAACACCATATATTTT. Full variable domain (rest looked up from reference TRBV28 and TRBJ1-3): DVKVTQSSRYLVKRTGEKVFLECVQDMDHENMFWYRQDPGLGLRLIYFSYDVKMKEKGDIPEGYSVSREKKERFSLILESASTNQTSMYLCASRGTGPGNTIYFGEGSWLTVV.

The chain links TRBV28 to TRBJ2-5, with TRBD1 as a possible D gene (5 bases). Germline V gene sequence: CDR1 MDHEN, CDR2 SYDVKM. V lost 4 bases to trimming and J lost 5 bases, with 17 bases between them. The CDR3 length is 15 residues. For the CDR3, the DNA is TGTGCCAGCAGTTCGTCCAGGGCGATAGGGGAGACCCAGTACTTC. It specifies CASSSSRAIGETQYF.

The chain employs TRBV19 and TRBJ2-1; D call uncertain. The V gene's germline CDR1 is LNHDA and CDR2 SQIVND (reference sequence). The CDR3 totals 15 residues. The V gene lost 3 bases and the J gene lost 2 bases, with 11 bases spanning the gap. The CDR3 DNA reads TGTGCCAGTAGTATGGTGCAGGCTACCTACAATGAGCAGTTCTTC. This gives the protein CASSMVQATYNEQFF.

This clone has only one observation. The chain employs TRBV11-1 and TRBJ1-2; possible D gene TRBD1, 6 bases. Trimming cost V 4 bases and J 3 bases, with 9 bases left between them. The CDR3 spans 13 residues. Germline values: CDR1 SGHAT, CDR2 FQDESV (reference sequence). The CDR3 region is CASSSKGDYGYTF. The CDR3 nucleotides read TGTGCCAGCAGCTCGAAGGGGGACTATGGCTACACCTTC.

The chain couples TRBV28 to TRBJ2-7; 12 bases fit TRBD2. Trimming cost V 2 bases and J 3 bases; bases outside gene matches: 11. The CDR3 contains 18 residues. The germline gives CDR1 MDHEN, CDR2 SYDVKM. In DNA form, the CDR3 reads TGTGCCAGCAGTTTACAAGGACTAGCGGGACACCCTGGCTACGAGCAGTACTTC. Its protein is CASSLQGLAGHPGYEQYF.